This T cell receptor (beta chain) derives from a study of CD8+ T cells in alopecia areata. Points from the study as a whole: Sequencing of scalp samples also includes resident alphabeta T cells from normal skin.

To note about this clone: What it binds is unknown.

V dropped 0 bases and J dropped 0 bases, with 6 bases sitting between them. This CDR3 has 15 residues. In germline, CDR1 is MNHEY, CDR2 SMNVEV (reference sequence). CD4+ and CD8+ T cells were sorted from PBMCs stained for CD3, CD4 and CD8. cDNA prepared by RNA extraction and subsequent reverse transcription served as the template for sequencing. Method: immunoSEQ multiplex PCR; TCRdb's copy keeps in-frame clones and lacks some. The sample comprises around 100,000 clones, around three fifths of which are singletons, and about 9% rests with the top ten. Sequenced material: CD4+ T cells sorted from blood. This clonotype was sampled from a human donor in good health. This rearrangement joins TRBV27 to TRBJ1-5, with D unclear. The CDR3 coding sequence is TGTGCCAGCAGTTTATCGCACAGTAGCAATCAGCCCCAGCATTTT. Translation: CASSLSHSSNQPQHF.